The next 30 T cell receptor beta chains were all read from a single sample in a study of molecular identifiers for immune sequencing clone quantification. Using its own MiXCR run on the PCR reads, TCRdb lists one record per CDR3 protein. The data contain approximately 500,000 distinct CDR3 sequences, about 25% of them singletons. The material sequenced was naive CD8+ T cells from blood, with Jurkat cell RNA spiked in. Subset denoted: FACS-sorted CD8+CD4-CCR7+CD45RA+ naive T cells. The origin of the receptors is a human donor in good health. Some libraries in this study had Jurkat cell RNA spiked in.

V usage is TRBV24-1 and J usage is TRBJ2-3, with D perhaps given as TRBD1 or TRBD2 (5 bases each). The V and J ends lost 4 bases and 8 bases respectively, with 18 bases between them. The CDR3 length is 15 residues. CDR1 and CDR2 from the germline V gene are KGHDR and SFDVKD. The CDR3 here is CATSDPGTHPVTQYF. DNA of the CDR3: TGTGCCACCAGTGACCCCGGGACCCACCCGGTTACGCAGTATTTT.

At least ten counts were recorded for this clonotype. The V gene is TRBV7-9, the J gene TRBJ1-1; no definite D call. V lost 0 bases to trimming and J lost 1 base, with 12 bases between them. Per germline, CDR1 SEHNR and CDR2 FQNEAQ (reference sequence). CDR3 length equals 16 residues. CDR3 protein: CASSLARGLGNTEAFF. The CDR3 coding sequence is TGTGCCAGCAGCTTAGCCCGAGGTCTCGGGAACACTGAAGCTTTCTTT.

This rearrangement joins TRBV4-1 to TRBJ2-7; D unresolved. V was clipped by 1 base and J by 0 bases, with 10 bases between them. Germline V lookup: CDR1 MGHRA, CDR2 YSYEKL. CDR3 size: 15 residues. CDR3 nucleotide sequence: TGCGCCAGCAGCCAAGTCTCGGGCAACTCCTACGAGCAGTACTTC. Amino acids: CASSQVSGNSYEQYF.

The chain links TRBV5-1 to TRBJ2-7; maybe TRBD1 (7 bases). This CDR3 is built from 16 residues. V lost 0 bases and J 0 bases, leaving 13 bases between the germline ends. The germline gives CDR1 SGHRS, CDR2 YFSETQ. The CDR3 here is CASSLGGDSPSYEQYF. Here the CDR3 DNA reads TGCGCCAGCAGCTTGGGGGGGGACAGTCCCTCCTACGAGCAGTACTTC. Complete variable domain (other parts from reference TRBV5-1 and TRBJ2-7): KAGVTQTPRYLIKTRGQQVTLSCSPISGHRSVSWYQQTPGQGLQFLFEYFSETQRNKGNFPGRFSGRQFSNSRSEMNVSTLELGDSALYLCASSLGGDSPSYEQYFGPGTRLTVT.

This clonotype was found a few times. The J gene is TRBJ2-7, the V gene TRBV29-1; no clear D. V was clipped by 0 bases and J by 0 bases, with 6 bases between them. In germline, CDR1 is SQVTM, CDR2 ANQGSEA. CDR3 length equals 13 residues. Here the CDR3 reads CSVEDGSSYEQYF. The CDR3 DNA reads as TGCAGCGTTGAAGACGGCAGCTCCTACGAGCAGTACTTC.

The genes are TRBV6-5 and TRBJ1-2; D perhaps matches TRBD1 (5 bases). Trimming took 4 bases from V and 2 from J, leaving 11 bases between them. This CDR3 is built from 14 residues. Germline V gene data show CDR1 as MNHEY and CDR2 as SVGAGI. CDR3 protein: CASSFGAGNYGYTF. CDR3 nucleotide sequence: TGTGCCAGCAGTTTTGGGGCAGGAAACTATGGCTACACCTTC.

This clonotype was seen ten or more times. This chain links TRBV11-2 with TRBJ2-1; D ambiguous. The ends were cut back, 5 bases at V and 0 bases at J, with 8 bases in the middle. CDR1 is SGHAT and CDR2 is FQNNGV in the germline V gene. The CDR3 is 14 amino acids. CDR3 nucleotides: TGTGCCAGCAGCCGTACGAGCTCCTACAATGAGCAGTTCTTC. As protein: CASSRTSSYNEQFF.

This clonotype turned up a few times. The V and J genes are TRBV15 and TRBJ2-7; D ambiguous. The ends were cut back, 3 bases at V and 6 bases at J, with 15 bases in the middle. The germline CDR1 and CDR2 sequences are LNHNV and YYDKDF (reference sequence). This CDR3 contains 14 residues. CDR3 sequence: CATSRERYPPEQYF. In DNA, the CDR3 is TGTGCCACCAGCAGGGAGAGATACCCCCCCGAGCAGTACTTC.

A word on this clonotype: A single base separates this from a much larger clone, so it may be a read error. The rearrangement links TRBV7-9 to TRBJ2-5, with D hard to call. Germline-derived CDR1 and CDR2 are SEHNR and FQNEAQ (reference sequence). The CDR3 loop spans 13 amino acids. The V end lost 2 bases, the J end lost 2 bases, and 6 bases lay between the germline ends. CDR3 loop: CASSLPAQETQYF. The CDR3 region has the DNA TGTGCCAGCAGCTTACCAGCTCAAGAGACCCAGTACTTC.

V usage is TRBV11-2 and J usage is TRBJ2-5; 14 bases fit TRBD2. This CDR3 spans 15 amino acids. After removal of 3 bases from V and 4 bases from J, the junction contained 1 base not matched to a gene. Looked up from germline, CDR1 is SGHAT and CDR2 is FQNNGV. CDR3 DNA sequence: TGTGCCAGCAGCTTTGGGACTAGCGGGAGAGAGACCCAGTACTTC. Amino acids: CASSFGTSGRETQYF.

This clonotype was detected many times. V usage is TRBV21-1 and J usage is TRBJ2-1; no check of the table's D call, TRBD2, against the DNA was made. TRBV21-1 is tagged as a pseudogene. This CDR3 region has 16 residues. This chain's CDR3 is CASSNCLAGTVDEQFF. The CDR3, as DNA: TGTGCCAGCAGCAACTGTCTAGCGGGGACCGTCGATGAGCAGTTCTTC.

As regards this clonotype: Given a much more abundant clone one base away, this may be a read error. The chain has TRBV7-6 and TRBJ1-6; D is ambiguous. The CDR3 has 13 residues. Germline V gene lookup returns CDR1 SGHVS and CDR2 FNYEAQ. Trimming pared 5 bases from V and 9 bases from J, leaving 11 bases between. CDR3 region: CASSADACSPLHF. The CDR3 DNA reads TGTGCCAGCAGCGCGGACGCGTGTTCACCCCTCCACTTT. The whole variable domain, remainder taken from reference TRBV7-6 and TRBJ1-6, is GAGVSQSPRYKVTKRGQDVALRCDPISGHVSLYWYRQALGQGPEFLTYFNYEAQQDKSGLPNDRFSAERPEGSISTLTIQRTEQRDSAMYRCASSADACSPLHFGNGTRLTVT.

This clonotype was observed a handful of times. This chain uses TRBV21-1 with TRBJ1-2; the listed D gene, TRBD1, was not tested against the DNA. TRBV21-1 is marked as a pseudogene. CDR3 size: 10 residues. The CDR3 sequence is CARGRRAYTF. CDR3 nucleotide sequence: TGTGCCAGGGGACGTCGGGCCTACACCTTC.

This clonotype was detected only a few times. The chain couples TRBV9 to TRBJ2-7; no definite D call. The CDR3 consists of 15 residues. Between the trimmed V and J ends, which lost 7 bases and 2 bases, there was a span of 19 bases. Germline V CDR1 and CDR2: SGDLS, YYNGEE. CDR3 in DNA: TGTGCCAGCTGTAGATCGGCCCCGACACCCTACGAGCAGTACTTC. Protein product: CASCRSAPTPYEQYF.

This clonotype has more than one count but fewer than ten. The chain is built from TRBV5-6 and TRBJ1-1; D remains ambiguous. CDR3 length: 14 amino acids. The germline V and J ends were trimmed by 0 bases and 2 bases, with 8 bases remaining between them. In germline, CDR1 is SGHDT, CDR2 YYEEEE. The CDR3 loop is CASSLAPQNTEAFF. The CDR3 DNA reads TGTGCCAGCAGCTTGGCCCCACAAAACACTGAAGCTTTCTTT. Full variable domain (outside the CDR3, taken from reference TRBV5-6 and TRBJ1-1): DAGVTQSPTHLIKTRGQQVTLRCSPKSGHDTVSWYQQALGQGPQFIFQYYEEEERQRGNFPDRFSGHQFPNYSSELNVNALLLGDSALYLCASSLAPQNTEAFFGQGTRLTVV.

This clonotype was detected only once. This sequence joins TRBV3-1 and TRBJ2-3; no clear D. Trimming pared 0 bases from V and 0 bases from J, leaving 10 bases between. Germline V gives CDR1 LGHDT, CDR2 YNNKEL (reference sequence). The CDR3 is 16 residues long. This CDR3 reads CASSQDSGRSTDTQYF. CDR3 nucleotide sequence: TGTGCCAGCAGCCAAGATTCCGGGCGTAGCACAGATACGCAGTATTTT.

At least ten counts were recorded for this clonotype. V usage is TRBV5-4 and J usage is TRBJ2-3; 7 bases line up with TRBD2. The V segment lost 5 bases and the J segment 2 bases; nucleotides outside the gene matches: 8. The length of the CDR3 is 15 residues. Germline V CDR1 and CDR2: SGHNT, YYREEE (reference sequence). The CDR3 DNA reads TGTGCCAGCAGTTCCGGGACTACCAACACAGATACGCAGTATTTT. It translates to CASSSGTTNTDTQYF. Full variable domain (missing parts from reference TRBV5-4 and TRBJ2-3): ETGVTQSPTHLIKTRGQQVTLRCSSQSGHNTVSWYQQALGQGPQFIFQYYREEENGRGNFPPRFSGLQFPNYSSELNVNALELDDSALYLCASSSGTTNTDTQYFGPGTRLTVL.

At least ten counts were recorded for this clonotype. The DNA of the CDR3 is TGTGCCAGCGACTCTCCTGGGGGCCATGTGGCCGGCTACACCTTC. Protein sequence: CASDSPGGHVAGYTF. J is TRBJ1-2 and V is TRBV12-3 or TRBV12-4, with D perhaps matching TRBD1 (6 bases). V lost 8 bases, J lost 8 bases, and 24 bases lay in between. This CDR3 is 15 amino acids long.

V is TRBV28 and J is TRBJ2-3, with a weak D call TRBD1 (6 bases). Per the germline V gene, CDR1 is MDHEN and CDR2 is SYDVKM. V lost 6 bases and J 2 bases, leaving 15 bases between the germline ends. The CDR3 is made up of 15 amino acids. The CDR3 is CASSYSRGNTDTQYF. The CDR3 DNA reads TGTGCCAGCAGCTATTCTAGGGGGAACACAGATACGCAGTATTTT.

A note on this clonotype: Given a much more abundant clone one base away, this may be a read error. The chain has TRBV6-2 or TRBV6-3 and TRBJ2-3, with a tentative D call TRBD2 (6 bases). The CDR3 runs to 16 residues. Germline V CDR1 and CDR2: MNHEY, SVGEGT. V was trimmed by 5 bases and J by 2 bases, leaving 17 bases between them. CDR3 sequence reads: CASSPGEVLDTDTQYF. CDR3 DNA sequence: TGTGCCAGCAGTCCTGGGGAGGTGTTAGACACAGATACGCAGTATTTT.

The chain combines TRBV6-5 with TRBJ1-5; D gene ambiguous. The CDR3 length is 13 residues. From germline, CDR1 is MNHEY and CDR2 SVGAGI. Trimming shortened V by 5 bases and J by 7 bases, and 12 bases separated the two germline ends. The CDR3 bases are TGTGCCAGCAGTCCTGCGTTGGAGCAGCCCCAGCATTTT. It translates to CASSPALEQPQHF.

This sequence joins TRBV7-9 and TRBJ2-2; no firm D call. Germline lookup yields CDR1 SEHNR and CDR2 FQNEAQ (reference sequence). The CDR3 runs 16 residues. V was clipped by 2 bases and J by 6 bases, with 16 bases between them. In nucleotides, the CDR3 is TGTGCCAGCAGCTTATTGGGCCGCTCAGACGCCGGGGAGCTGTTTTTT. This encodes CASSLLGRSDAGELFF.

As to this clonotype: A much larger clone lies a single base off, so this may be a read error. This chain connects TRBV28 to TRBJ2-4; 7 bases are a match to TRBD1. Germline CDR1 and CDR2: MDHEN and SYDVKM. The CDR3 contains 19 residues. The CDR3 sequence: CASSFDPLGQGVSKTIQYF. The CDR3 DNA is TGTGCCAGCAGTTTCGACCCCCTGGGTCAGGGGGTGTCCAAAACCATTCAGTACTTC.

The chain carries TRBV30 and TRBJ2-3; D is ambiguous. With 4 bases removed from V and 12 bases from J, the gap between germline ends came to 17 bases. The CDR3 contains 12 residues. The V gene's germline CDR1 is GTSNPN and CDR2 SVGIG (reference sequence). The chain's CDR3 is CAWTGPAERQYF. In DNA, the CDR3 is TGTGCCTGGACAGGACCAGCCGAGCGACAGTATTTT. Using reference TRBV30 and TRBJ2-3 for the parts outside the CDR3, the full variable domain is SQTIHQWPATLVQPVGSPLSLECTVEGTSNPNLYWYRQAAGRGLQLLFYSVGIGQISSEVPQNLSASRPQDRQFILSSKKLLLSDSGFYLCAWTGPAERQYFGPGTRLTVL.

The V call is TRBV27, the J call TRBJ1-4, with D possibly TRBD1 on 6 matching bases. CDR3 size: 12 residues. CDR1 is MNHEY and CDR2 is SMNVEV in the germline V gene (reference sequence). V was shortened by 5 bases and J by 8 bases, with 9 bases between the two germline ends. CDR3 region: CASSMTGEKLFF. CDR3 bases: TGTGCCAGCAGTATGACAGGAGAAAAACTGTTTTTT.

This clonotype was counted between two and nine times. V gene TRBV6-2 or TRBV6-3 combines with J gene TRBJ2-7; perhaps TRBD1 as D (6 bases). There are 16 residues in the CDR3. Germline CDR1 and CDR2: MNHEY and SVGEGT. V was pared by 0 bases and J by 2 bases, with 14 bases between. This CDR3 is CASSYSKGRGPYEQYF. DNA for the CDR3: TGTGCCAGCAGTTACTCGAAGGGCAGGGGACCCTACGAGCAGTACTTC.

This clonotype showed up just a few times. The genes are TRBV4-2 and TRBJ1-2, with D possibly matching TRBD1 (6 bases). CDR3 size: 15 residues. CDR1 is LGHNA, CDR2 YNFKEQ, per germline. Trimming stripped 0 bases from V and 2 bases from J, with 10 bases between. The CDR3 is CASSQDRGLNYGYTF. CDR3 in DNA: TGTGCCAGCAGCCAAGACCGGGGGCTAAACTATGGCTACACCTTC.

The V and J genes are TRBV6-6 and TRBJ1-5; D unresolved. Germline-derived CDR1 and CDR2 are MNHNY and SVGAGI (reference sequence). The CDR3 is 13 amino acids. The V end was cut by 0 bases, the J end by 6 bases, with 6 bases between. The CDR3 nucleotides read TGTGCCAGCAGTTACTCGAGCCTTCAGCCCCAGCATTTT. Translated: CASSYSSLQPQHF.

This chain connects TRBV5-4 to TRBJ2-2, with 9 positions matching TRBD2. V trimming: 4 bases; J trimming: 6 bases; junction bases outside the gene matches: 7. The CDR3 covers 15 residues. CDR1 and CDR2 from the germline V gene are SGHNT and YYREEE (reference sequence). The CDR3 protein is CASSIPGTSPGELFF. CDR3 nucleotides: TGTGCCAGCAGCATCCCCGGGACTAGCCCCGGGGAGCTGTTTTTT.

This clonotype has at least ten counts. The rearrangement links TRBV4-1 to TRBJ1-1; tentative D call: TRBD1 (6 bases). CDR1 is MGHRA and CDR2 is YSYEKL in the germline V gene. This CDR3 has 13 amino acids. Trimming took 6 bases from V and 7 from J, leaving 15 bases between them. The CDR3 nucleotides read TGCGCCAGCAGTCTAAACCGGGACAATGAAGCTTTCTTT. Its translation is CASSLNRDNEAFF.